This T cell receptor beta chain was recovered during a study of tumor and adjacent non-tumor tissue in lung cancer. Study-wide results and limits: In normal lung, the top 100 clones were significantly more dominant than in tumor.

The CDR3 runs 14 residues. Germline V CDR1 and CDR2: MNHEY, SVGAGI. Trimming removed 6 bases at V and 4 bases at J, with 16 bases between. Notes on this clonotype: The antigen is unknown. A read error is likely, as this CDR3 ends without the conserved phenylalanine or tryptophan.

The library came from three nested PCR rounds adapted from ARM-PCR protocols. One entry per CDR3 protein, called by TCRdb with MiXCR from the multiplex PCR reads. This sample has 200,000 to 250,000 distinct CDR3 sequences, with 60% to 85% found just once. This sample's RNA came from whole unsorted tissue. Chemotherapy-naive patients with new lung cancer underwent thoracic surgery in China, August–November 2014. The genes are TRBV6-5 and TRBJ2-7; the D is unclear. The clonotype comes from a man aged 60-69 years with non-small cell lung cancer. The sample consisted of lung tumor tissue. This CDR3 reads CASRTGGTSYEQYI. CDR3 nucleotide sequence: TGTGCCAGCAGAACCGGTGGTACCTCGTACGAGCAGTACATC.